This record looks at one TCR beta chain sequence and its context. It lacks a known antigen. No clone much larger than this one lies a single base away; base qualities are absent. This sample was taken from a study of OX40 agonist ivuxolimab in advanced cancers. Background for the entire study: Ivuxolimab was an agonistic, fully human IgG2 monoclonal antibody directed against OX40 (CD134), a costimulatory receptor. Intravenous ivuxolimab was administered to patients every 2 weeks at six dose levels: 0.01, 0.1, 0.3, 1.5, 3 and 10 mg/kg. Among the approximately 54 dose-escalation patients, around 20 had hepatocellular carcinoma, 15 or so melanoma, 9 renal cell carcinoma and 9 head and neck cancer. In the dose-escalation cohort, more than 75% of patients were male, and the mean age was approximately 55 years, with a range of roughly 20 to 80. Patients were allowed to have had prior anti-PD-1, anti-PD-L1 or anti-CTLA-4 therapy, and around 40% of the dose-escalation patients had previously received checkpoint inhibitors. Three dose-escalation patients achieved partial responses, one with hepatocellular carcinoma and two with cutaneous melanoma. The purpose of peripheral TCRbeta sequencing was to test whether ivuxolimab changed TCR sequence diversity and led to clonal T-cell expansion. The paper covers the monotherapy dose-escalation part of the phase I ivuxolimab trial, which included N of about 50 patients.

The trial excluded patients who had a history of autoimmune disease or were on systemic immunosuppression. Peripheral blood for TCR sequencing was drawn from every dose cohort at baseline, at cycle 4 day 1 and at cycle 7 day 1. Samples were obtained from an open-label, multicenter, first-in-human phase I dose-escalation trial of ivuxolimab. Adults with locally advanced or metastatic melanoma, renal cell, hepatocellular, or head and neck squamous cell carcinoma were enrolled in the trial. Before TCR sequencing, CD4+ and CD8+ T cells were separately sorted from peripheral blood. General study outcomes and caveats: The antigen specificity of the peripheral T cells that underwent clonal expansion was not determined. After ivuxolimab, more expanded clones were found on average in CD8+ T cells than in CD4+ T cells. Low levels of normalized T-cell clonal expansion were also seen in some nonresponding patients. In the 0.1-3.0 mg/kg groups, partial responders had among the lowest normalized peripheral clonal expansion, particularly in CD8+ T cells. Clonal expansion of both CD4+ and CD8+ blood T cells was observed from baseline to week 6 at doses 0.1 to 3.0 mg/kg.

The germline V gene sets CDR1 to SGHTA and CDR2 to FQGNSA. The CDR3 runs 17 residues from the cysteine to the phenylalanine. The CDR3 DNA has 51 bases and is translated from base 1. V is cut back by 1 base and J by 3 bases, with 12 bases in the junction unmatched. For sequencing of the TCRbeta CDR3 region, genomic DNA was extracted from the sorted cells. The immunoSEQ Assay was used for sequencing of TCRbeta CDR3 regions. The source is immuneACCESS, and TCRdb retained only in-frame sequences with V and J called. Part of the clones is not carried over; for the studies checked, unresolved V genes explain less than half of this, and the remainder is unexplained. Recorded for this sample are roughly 90,000 clones; around nine tenths of them occurred a single time. 1.3% to 1.5% of the sample belongs to the ten largest clones.

This clonotype was sampled from an adult with an advanced solid tumor such as melanoma, head and neck, liver or kidney cancer. Specimen: CD4+ or CD8+ T cells sorted from blood, collected in a trial of the OX40 agonist ivuxolimab. The V and J genes are TRBV7-2 and TRBJ2-7; 7 bases in the junction line up with TRBD2. The CDR3 protein sequence reads: CASSLVAGDFPGYEQYF. The DNA reads as follows: TGTGCCAGCAGCTTAGTCGCGGGGGACTTTCCCGGCTACGAGCAGTACTTC.